Each of the 20 T cell receptor beta chains below was sequenced from the same sample in a study of cytomegalovirus exposure and HLA in healthy donors (TCRdb year 2017). To prepare the library, the immunoSEQ multiplex PCR assay was applied. For the multiplex PCR, a mixture combining 60 forward primers for TCR Vbeta segments and 13 reverse primers for TCR Jbeta segments was used. TCRdb took this table from immuneACCESS and kept in-frame rearrangements with V and J called. Such tables lack part of the clones; where checked against another copy, unresolved V genes explain under half of the gap, and the rest is unexplained. The sample data list 130,000 to 150,000 clones, and 78% of these were observed just once. The leading ten clones occupy 3% of the sample. Sequences were obtained from PBMCs. These receptors were taken from a man aged 35-49 years in good health and CMV-seropositive.

The chain is built from TRBV23-1 and TRBJ1-2; D remains ambiguous. TRBV23-1 is labeled an ORF, and its function is uncertain. V shed 6 bases and J shed 3 bases, with 17 bases lying between them. The CDR3 is 15 residues long. The CDR3 DNA is TGCGCCAGCAGGTCGAAGAGAAAAATAGACTATGGCTACACCTTC. Protein sequence: CASRSKRKIDYGYTF.

V usage is TRBV5-6 and J usage is TRBJ1-3; D is uncertain. Per germline, CDR1 SGHDT and CDR2 YYEEEE. Trimming pared 1 base from V and 4 bases from J, leaving 18 bases between. The CDR3 is 17 amino acids. CDR3 DNA sequence: TGTGCCAGCAGCTTGATAGTCTCGGAGGCCAGCGGAAACACCATATATTTT. Translated, it gives CASSLIVSEASGNTIYF.

This clone appeared a few times. This sequence joins TRBV5-1 and TRBJ1-3; D is perhaps TRBD1 (5 bases). This CDR3 spans 14 amino acids. Germline-derived CDR1 and CDR2 are SGHRS and YFSETQ. V lost 5 bases and J lost 0, with 9 bases in between. The DNA for the CDR3 is TGCGCCAGCAGAGGAGGGGACTCTGGAAACACCATATATTTT. Its translation: CASRGGDSGNTIYF.

V usage is TRBV30 and J usage is TRBJ1-2; TRBD1 matches at 7 bases. Trimming took 2 bases from V and 3 from J; bases not matched to a gene: 9. CDR1 GTSNPN and CDR2 SVGIG come from the germline V gene (reference sequence). The CDR3 has 15 residues. The CDR3 protein is CAWSIRTGGHYGYTF. The CDR3 bases are TGTGCCTGGAGTATACGGACAGGAGGGCACTATGGCTACACCTTC. The variable domain in full, completed from reference TRBV30 and TRBJ1-2, reads SQTIHQWPATLVQPVGSPLSLECTVEGTSNPNLYWYRQAAGRGLQLLFYSVGIGQISSEVPQNLSASRPQDRQFILSSKKLLLSDSGFYLCAWSIRTGGHYGYTFGSGTRLTVV.

The rearrangement joins TRBV5-1 to TRBJ2-7, with 7 nucleotides matching TRBD2. The J call is doubtful: the DNA matches TRBJ2-1 better. In germline, CDR1 is SGHRS, CDR2 YFSETQ. This CDR3 has 15 residues. CDR3 amino acids: CASSSGTGRANEQFF. The CDR3 DNA sequence: TGCGCCAGCAGCTCCGGGACTGGGAGGGCCAATGAGCAGTTCTTC.

V usage is TRBV28 and J usage is TRBJ1-2; possibly TRBD1 for D (5 bases). V lost 6 bases, J lost 4 bases, and 12 bases lay in between. From germline, CDR1 is MDHEN and CDR2 SYDVKM. The CDR3 consists of 13 residues. The CDR3 protein is CASSPGLTYGYTF. Here the CDR3 DNA reads TGTGCCAGCAGCCCGGGACTCACCTATGGCTACACCTTC.

The rearrangement joins TRBV4-3 to TRBJ1-1; no reliable D call. Germline V gene data show CDR1 as LGHNA and CDR2 as YSLEER. The CDR3 is 13 residues long. The V end lost 2 bases, the J end lost 7 bases, and 11 bases lay between the germline ends. CDR3 sequence (DNA): TGCGCCAGCAGCCAAACGGGAATATATGAAGCTTTCTTT. Translated, it gives CASSQTGIYEAFF.

V usage is TRBV30 and J usage is TRBJ2-3, with D uncertain. The CDR3 sequence is 15 residues long. Per germline, CDR1 GTSNPN and CDR2 SVGIG (reference sequence). Between the trimmed V and J ends, which lost 0 bases and 0 bases, there was a span of 10 bases. The CDR3 region has the DNA TGTGCCTGGAGTGTACTGTCCTATAGCACAGATACGCAGTATTTT. Its protein product is CAWSVLSYSTDTQYF.

The V gene is TRBV7-8, the J gene TRBJ2-7; D gene ambiguous. Germline values: CDR1 SGHVS, CDR2 FQNEAQ. The CDR3 is made up of 12 amino acids. The V end lost 3 bases, the J end lost 3 bases, and 6 bases lay between the germline ends. CDR3 bases: TGTGCCAGCAGCTTCGCACTCTACGAGCAGTACTTC. Amino acids: CASSFALYEQYF.

The chain combines TRBV7-3 with TRBJ1-1; 9 nucleotides line up with TRBD1. CDR3 size: 13 residues. V dropped 5 bases and J dropped 6; count of bases not matched to a gene: 4. Germline V gene lookup returns CDR1 SGHTA and CDR2 FQGTGA. The CDR3 region is CASSLDRGSEAFF. The CDR3 DNA reads as TGTGCCAGCAGCCTAGACAGGGGGTCTGAAGCTTTCTTT.

The V and J genes are TRBV7-3 and TRBJ1-1; a weak D match, TRBD1 (5 bases). CDR3 length: 14 residues. V dropped 2 bases and J dropped 4 bases, with 11 bases sitting between them. Germline V gene lookup returns CDR1 SGHTA and CDR2 FQGTGA. In DNA form, the CDR3 reads TGTGCCAGCAGCTTACAGGGTACGGGCACTGAAGCTTTCTTT. Translated, it gives CASSLQGTGTEAFF.

The V and J genes are TRBV6-4 and TRBJ1-2; maybe TRBD1 (5 bases). The CDR3 spans 11 residues. CDR1 and CDR2 from the germline V gene are MRHNA and SNTAGT. Trimming left V 6 bases short and J 6 bases short, with 8 bases between. The CDR3: CASRSRDGYTF. The DNA for the CDR3 is TGTGCCAGCAGATCCAGGGATGGCTACACCTTC.

The table lists this clone with a count of one. This sequence joins TRBV5-5 and TRBJ2-2; D is ambiguous. CDR1 and CDR2 from the germline V gene are SGHKS and YYEKEE (reference sequence). This CDR3 contains 14 residues. Trimming pared 0 bases from V and 1 base from J, leaving 4 bases between. The CDR3 region is CASSLAVNTGELFF. CDR3 sequence (DNA): TGTGCCAGCAGCTTGGCGGTGAACACCGGGGAGCTGTTTTTT.

The V and J genes are TRBV9 and TRBJ2-1; 10 nucleotides align to TRBD2. V gave up 0 bases and J gave up 7 bases; unmatched junction bases: 10. The germline gives CDR1 SGDLS, CDR2 YYNGEE. The CDR3 has 17 residues. CDR3 in amino acids: CASSVGWEGLAKNEQFF. The CDR3 nucleotides are TGTGCCAGCAGCGTAGGGTGGGAGGGACTAGCGAAAAATGAGCAGTTCTTC.

This clone was detected only once. V and J are TRBV7-3 and TRBJ2-3, with 13 bases identical to TRBD2. Germline V lookup: CDR1 SGHTA, CDR2 FQGTGA. The CDR3 has 17 amino acids. The V and J ends lost 5 bases and 2 bases, in that order; junction bases with no gene match: 7. DNA for the CDR3: TGTGCCAGCAGCCCCTCGGGACTAGCGGGACTCACAGATACGCAGTATTTT. Its translation is CASSPSGLAGLTDTQYF.

The genes are TRBV28 and TRBJ2-7; 10 positions match TRBD2. V was pared by 5 bases and J by 3 bases, with 10 bases of the junction left unmatched. The CDR3 runs to 16 residues. The germline gives CDR1 MDHEN, CDR2 SYDVKM. The CDR3 sequence is CASSVLSGRAIYEQYF. The CDR3 DNA follows: TGTGCCAGCAGTGTTCTCAGCGGGAGGGCCATCTACGAGCAGTACTTC.

This CDR3 is CASSQAGGEYGYTF. The CDR3 DNA reads as TGTGCCAGCAGCCAAGCCGGGGGGGAATATGGCTACACCTTC. The V and J genes are TRBV4-2 and TRBJ1-2; tentative D call: TRBD1 (5 bases). V was clipped by 1 base and J by 5 bases, with 11 bases between them. The length of the CDR3 is 14 residues. Germline-derived CDR1 and CDR2 are LGHNA and YNFKEQ.

The count of this clone is one. The gene calls are TRBV6-1 and TRBJ1-1; D is perhaps TRBD1 (6 bases). The CDR3 loop spans 14 amino acids. The V end was cut by 6 bases, the J end by 0 bases, with 11 bases between. Germline CDR1 is MNHNS and CDR2 is SASEGT. The CDR3 coding sequence is TGTGCCAGCAGGACCCGGGACATGAACACTGAAGCTTTCTTT. It specifies CASRTRDMNTEAFF.

The V gene is TRBV5-1, the J gene TRBJ2-7; 10 bases map to TRBD1. Germline loops: CDR1 SGHRS, CDR2 YFSETQ. V was clipped by 4 bases and J by 2 bases; unmatched bases: 6. The length of the CDR3 is 15 residues. CDR3 sequence: CASSDRDRGPYEQYF. In DNA form, the CDR3 reads TGCGCCAGCAGCGACCGGGACAGGGGACCCTACGAGCAGTACTTC.

This clone appeared a few times. The V gene is TRBV29-1, the J gene TRBJ1-1, with D perhaps TRBD1 (5 bases). CDR3 length equals 13 residues. The V gene's germline CDR1 is SQVTM and CDR2 ANQGSEA. V dropped 3 bases and J dropped 4 bases, with 12 bases sitting between them. CDR3 sequence: CSVEPRAGTEAFF. The CDR3 DNA sequence: TGCAGCGTTGAGCCCAGGGCTGGCACTGAAGCTTTCTTT.